The entry below describes one T cell receptor beta chain. The antigen is unknown. The treatment denotes: approximately nine-day PBMC culture with coronavirus spike peptide pools or control peptides (ViraFEST assay). The authors swapped half the medium for fresh IL-2 medium on days 3 and 7. These data come from a study of vaccination and CD4 T cells after COVID-19. Study observations and caveats: Convalescent patients had a median approximately 86% of reactive clones appearing only post-vaccination.

Cultured CD4+ T cell DNA underwent sequencing with the Oncomine TCR Beta short-read assay. CD4+ T cells were cultured, and genomic DNA was extracted from them. TCRdb redid the calling of the PCR reads with MiXCR, one entry per CDR3 protein. The table records over 10,000 distinct CDR3 sequences, roughly two fifths of them present only once. J was trimmed by 1 base and V by 7 bases; bases with no gene match: 9. The CDR3 is made up of 15 amino acids. The germline CDR1 and CDR2 sequences are MNHNS and SASEGT. Sequences were derived from CD4+ T cells from blood, cultured in vitro, sampled after SARS-CoV-2 vaccination. V usage is TRBV6-1 and J usage is TRBJ1-1, with 7 bases fitting TRBD1. The sequence came from a human donor who had recovered from COVID-19. The CDR3 DNA reads as TGTGCCAGCACCCTAAGTCGGACAGGGAACACTGAAGCTTTCTTT. Protein sequence: CASTLSRTGNTEAFF.